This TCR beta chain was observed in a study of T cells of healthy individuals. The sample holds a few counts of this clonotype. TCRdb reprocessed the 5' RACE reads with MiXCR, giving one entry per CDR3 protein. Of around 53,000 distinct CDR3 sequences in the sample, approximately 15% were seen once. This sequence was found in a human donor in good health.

The CDR3 bases are TGCGCCAGCAGCCAAGAGGTGACTGTAAACACCGGGGAGCTGTTTTTT. Protein: CASSQEVTVNTGELFF. The J gene is TRBJ2-2, the V gene TRBV4-1; D gene ambiguous. Trimming took 0 bases from V and 2 from J, leaving 10 bases between them. There are 16 residues in the CDR3. The germline V gene has CDR1 MGHRA and CDR2 YSYEKL.